One sample yielded the 21 T cell receptor beta chains listed below, sequenced in a study of cytomegalovirus exposure and HLA in healthy donors. In the PCR, 60 Vbeta and 13 Jbeta primers were used. Method: immunoSEQ multiplex PCR; TCRdb's copy keeps in-frame clones and lacks some. The top ten clones hold approximately 3.9% of a sample with some 210,000 clones, 60% to 80% of them seen once. The material sequenced was PBMCs. The receptors were gathered from a male donor in good health and CMV-seronegative.

This clone was counted a few times. The chain links TRBV6-1 to TRBJ2-1, with D possibly matching TRBD2 (7 bases). The ends were cut back, 8 bases at V and 6 bases at J, with 17 bases in the middle. This CDR3 spans 14 amino acids. Germline CDR1 and CDR2: MNHNS and SASEGT. CDR3 in amino acids: CASLKGGIGNEQFF. The CDR3 bases are TGTGCCAGCCTAAAGGGGGGGATAGGCAATGAGCAGTTCTTC.

A single count supports this clone. V is TRBV5-1 and J is TRBJ2-3; no firm D call. Germline V gene sequence: CDR1 SGHRS, CDR2 YFSETQ. Trimming shortened V by 3 bases and J by 2 bases, and 10 bases separated the two germline ends. The CDR3 consists of 14 residues. CDR3 bases: TGCGCCAGCAGCTCTAGACCACCCACAGATACGCAGTATTTT. This sequence encodes CASSSRPPTDTQYF.

This chain connects TRBV7-9 to TRBJ2-3; TRBD2 agrees at 11 bases. V lost 5 bases and J lost 4; bases outside the gene matches: 5. This CDR3 contains 15 residues. Germline V lookup: CDR1 SEHNR, CDR2 FQNEAQ (reference sequence). Here the CDR3 DNA reads TGTGCCAGCAGCCCCGGACTAGCGGGCGCAGATACGCAGTATTTT. This codes for CASSPGLAGADTQYF.

The rearrangement uses TRBV19 and TRBJ2-1; D not certain. Trimming cost V 5 bases and J 2 bases, with 7 bases left between them. Germline loops: CDR1 LNHDA, CDR2 SQIVND (reference sequence). The CDR3 is made up of 13 amino acids. The CDR3 DNA reads as TGTGCCAGTAGTCCGACACCCTACAATGAGCAGTTCTTC. Amino acid sequence: CASSPTPYNEQFF.

This rearrangement joins TRBV28 to TRBJ1-1; D is unclear. The length of the CDR3 is 15 residues. V lost 7 bases and J 5 bases, leaving 20 bases between the germline ends. CDR1 and CDR2 from the germline V gene are MDHEN and SYDVKM. CDR3 bases: TGTGCCAGCACTCGGAGGGTTACGGGTAGAACTGAAGCTTTCTTT. This codes for CASTRRVTGRTEAFF.

The rearrangement links TRBV28 to TRBJ2-7, with D unclear. The CDR3 is 13 residues long. Germline assignment: CDR1 MDHEN and CDR2 SYDVKM. V dropped 5 bases and J dropped 3 bases, with 11 bases sitting between them. The CDR3 loop is CASSPLHSYEQYF. The DNA for the CDR3 is TGTGCCAGCAGTCCACTCCACAGCTACGAGCAGTACTTC. Full variable domain (rest looked up from reference TRBV28 and TRBJ2-7): DVKVTQSSRYLVKRTGEKVFLECVQDMDHENMFWYRQDPGLGLRLIYFSYDVKMKEKGDIPEGYSVSREKKERFSLILESASTNQTSMYLCASSPLHSYEQYFGPGTRLTVT.

The V call is TRBV7-9, the J call TRBJ2-1; 10 bases are shared with TRBD2. CDR1 is SEHNR, CDR2 FQNEAQ, per germline (reference sequence). The CDR3 is made up of 18 amino acids. Trimming cost V 2 bases and J 6 bases; bases outside gene matches: 13. CDR3 amino acids: CASSLPHRLAGITNEQFF. The CDR3 coding sequence is TGTGCCAGCAGCTTACCACACCGACTAGCGGGCATCACCAATGAGCAGTTCTTC.

The J gene is TRBJ2-5, the V gene TRBV7-3, with D perhaps TRBD2 (5 bases). This CDR3 comprises 13 residues. V gave up 4 bases and J gave up 5 bases, with 11 bases separating them. The germline V gene has CDR1 SGHTA and CDR2 FQGTGA. CDR3 protein: CASSSGLRETQYF. CDR3 nucleotides: TGTGCCAGCAGCTCCGGACTGAGGGAGACCCAGTACTTC.

This clone appeared once. The chain recombines TRBV19 with TRBJ2-5; 7 nucleotides match TRBD2. The CDR3 runs 16 residues. Per germline, CDR1 LNHDA and CDR2 SQIVND (reference sequence). After removal of 1 base from V and 1 base from J, the junction contained 6 bases not matched to a gene. Here the CDR3 reads CASSIGPGGTQETQYF. The CDR3, as DNA: TGTGCCAGTAGTATAGGACCGGGGGGTACCCAAGAGACCCAGTACTTC.

The chain joins TRBV30 to TRBJ1-5, with D maybe TRBD1 (5 bases). The CDR3 spans 15 residues. Germline lookup yields CDR1 GTSNPN and CDR2 SVGIG (reference sequence). Trimming removed 0 bases at V and 2 bases at J, with 11 bases between. CDR3 nucleotide sequence: TGTGCCTGGAGTGTCGCGGGAGGGGGCAATCAGCCCCAGCATTTT. Amino acids: CAWSVAGGGNQPQHF.

In this sample, this clone turned up once. CDR3: CASSLLAGPRNEQFF. Here the CDR3 DNA reads TGCGCCAGCAGCTTACTAGCGGGACCTCGAAATGAGCAGTTCTTC. The chain uses TRBV5-1 and TRBJ2-1, with 10 bases fitting TRBD2. The CDR3 is 15 residues long. CDR1 is SGHRS and CDR2 is YFSETQ in the germline V gene. V lost 2 bases, J lost 7 bases, and 6 bases stayed unmatched.

V gene TRBV5-1 combines with J gene TRBJ2-7; weak D call: TRBD1 (8 bases). CDR3 length: 16 residues. Trimming pared 0 bases from V and 6 bases from J, leaving 19 bases between. Germline assignment: CDR1 SGHRS and CDR2 YFSETQ. The CDR3 is CASSLARGAGGAEQYF. CDR3 in DNA: TGCGCCAGCAGCTTGGCCCGGGGGGCAGGGGGCGCCGAGCAGTACTTC.

The chain uses TRBV15 and TRBJ2-3; 8 bases are a match to TRBD1. Germline CDR1 LNHNV, CDR2 YYDKDF (reference sequence). The CDR3 length is 16 residues. The trim removed 7 bases at V and 4 bases at J, leaving 13 bases unmatched. CDR3 nucleotides: TGTGCCACCACAAAGGCCGGGACAGGTCGCGCAGATACGCAGTATTTT. It encodes CATTKAGTGRADTQYF.

The V call is TRBV7-3, the J call TRBJ2-7, with D possibly matching TRBD1 (6 bases). Germline V gene lookup returns CDR1 SGHTA and CDR2 FQGTGA. This CDR3 spans 14 amino acids. V gave up 5 bases and J gave up 4 bases, with 15 bases separating them. The CDR3 here is CASSPGAGVYEQYF. CDR3 DNA sequence: TGTGCCAGCAGCCCCGGGGCAGGGGTTTACGAGCAGTACTTC.

The chain couples TRBV5-1 to TRBJ2-1; 8 bases agree with TRBD2. J lost 0 bases, V lost 4 bases, and 6 bases had no gene match. Germline-derived CDR1 and CDR2 are SGHRS and YFSETQ. This CDR3 comprises 16 residues. The chain's CDR3 is CASSITSGSSYNEQFF. CDR3 bases: TGCGCCAGCAGCATAACTAGCGGAAGCTCCTACAATGAGCAGTTCTTC.

The chain uses TRBV27 and TRBJ2-6; the match to TRBD1 covers 9 bases. V was pared by 3 bases and J by 1 base, with 4 bases of the junction left unmatched. The CDR3 sequence is 17 residues long. Germline assignment: CDR1 MNHEY and CDR2 SMNVEV (reference sequence). CDR3 sequence: CASSFTGGVSGANVLTF. CDR3 nucleotides: TGTGCCAGCAGTTTTACAGGGGGCGTTTCTGGGGCCAACGTCCTGACTTTC.

The chain employs TRBV19 and TRBJ2-7; D perhaps matches TRBD2 (5 bases). The V gene lost 5 bases and the J gene lost 4 bases, with 18 bases spanning the gap. The CDR3 runs 15 residues. Germline V CDR1 and CDR2: LNHDA, SQIVND (reference sequence). CDR3 in DNA: TGTGCCAGTAGTTGGGTTCGGGGAGAGGAGTACGAGCAGTACTTC. Protein: CASSWVRGEEYEQYF.

The V gene is TRBV9, the J gene TRBJ1-2, with D perhaps TRBD1 (6 bases). CDR1 and CDR2 (germline): SGDLS, YYNGEE. The CDR3 length is 13 residues. The V and J ends lost 0 bases and 8 bases respectively, with 11 bases between them. The CDR3 region is CASSVVPGVGYTF. The DNA for the CDR3 is TGTGCCAGCAGCGTAGTCCCAGGGGTAGGCTACACCTTC. The whole variable domain, filled in from reference TRBV9 and TRBJ1-2, reads DSGVTQTPKHLITATGQRVTLRCSPRSGDLSVYWYQQSLDQGLQFLIQYYNGEERAKGNILERFSAQQFPDLHSELNLSSLELGDSALYFCASSVVPGVGYTFGSGTRLTVV.

The chain links TRBV18 to TRBJ1-1; 7 bases are shared with TRBD1. The germline CDR1 and CDR2 sequences are KGHSH and LQKENI. V shed 5 bases, J shed 5 bases, and the junction held 8 bases outside the gene matches. This CDR3 region has 14 residues. CDR3 sequence (DNA): TGTGCCAGCTCAAGTCAGGGGGGTGGAACTGAAGCTTTCTTT. This gives the protein CASSSQGGGTEAFF.

The chain couples TRBV11-2 to TRBJ2-7; D unclear. Germline assignment: CDR1 SGHAT and CDR2 FQNNGV. This CDR3 spans 10 amino acids. V lost 4 bases and J lost 4, with 2 bases in between. The CDR3 DNA reads TGTGCCAGCAGCTCTTACGAGCAGTACTTC. As protein: CASSSYEQYF.

The chain uses TRBV6-5 and TRBJ2-2, with 10 positions matching TRBD2. V was clipped by 6 bases and J by 6 bases; unmatched bases: 4. This CDR3 region has 14 residues. Per the germline V gene, CDR1 is MNHEY and CDR2 is SVGAGI. The chain's CDR3 is CASRLAGKAGELFF. CDR3 sequence (DNA): TGTGCCAGCAGACTAGCGGGAAAGGCCGGGGAGCTGTTTTTT.